This is a list of T cell receptor beta chains from one sample in a study of beta chain features in type 1 diabetes. Generated by immunoSEQ multiplex PCR, the TCRdb table keeps only in-frame clones and is missing some. The sample contains about half a million clones, roughly 30% of which appear only once. The specimen was naive CD4+ T cells from blood. Every receptor here comes from a man younger than 35 in good health. Each CDR3 is given with its conserved first and last residue. D genes are given only for firm matches. Clone size, where shown, is once, few, many, or a class for clones that have expanded.

clone_size: few
d_call: NA
v_call: TRBV4-1
j_call: TRBJ1-5
cdr3_aa: CASSQTGAGQPQHF
cdr3_nt: TGCGCCAGCAGCCAAACGGGGGCCGGTCAGCCCCAGCATTTT

clone_size: NA
d_call: TRBD2
v_call: TRBV5-6
j_call: TRBJ2-7
cdr3_aa: CAKTSGTAYEQYF
cdr3_nt: TGTGCCAAGACTAGCGGGACGGCCTACGAGCAGTACTTC

clone_size: NA
d_call: TRBD2
v_call: TRBV7-2
j_call: TRBJ2-5
cdr3_aa: CASSTGLAGSETQYF
cdr3_nt: TGTGCCAGCAGCACGGGACTAGCGGGATCGGAGACCCAGTACTTC

clone_size: few
d_call: NA
v_call: TRBV13
j_call: TRBJ1-4
cdr3_aa: CASSLGPTNEKLFF
cdr3_nt: TGTGCCAGCAGCCTGGGACCCACCAATGAAAAACTGTTTTTT

clone_size: NA
d_call: NA
v_call: TRBV28
j_call: TRBJ2-7
cdr3_aa: CASSYRPSYEQYF
cdr3_nt: TGTGCCAGCAGTTACAGGCCCTCCTACGAGCAGTACTTC

clone_size: few
d_call: NA
v_call: TRBV27
j_call: TRBJ2-5
cdr3_aa: CASSAGAGETQYF
cdr3_nt: TGTGCCAGCAGCGCGGGGGCCGGAGAGACCCAGTACTTC

clone_size: few
d_call: NA
v_call: TRBV30
j_call: TRBJ2-7
cdr3_aa: CAWRALGGEQYF
cdr3_nt: TGTGCCTGGAGGGCCCTGGGGGGCGAGCAGTACTTC

clone_size: few
d_call: TRBD2
v_call: TRBV10-3
j_call: TRBJ2-1
cdr3_aa: CAISESGLAQTYNEQFF
cdr3_nt: TGTGCCATCAGTGAGTCGGGACTAGCGCAAACCTACAATGAGCAGTTCTTC

clone_size: NA
d_call: NA
v_call: TRBV7-2
j_call: TRBJ2-3
cdr3_aa: CASSLRGRLGDTQYF
cdr3_nt: TGTGCCAGCAGCTTAAGGGGCCGGCTGGGAGATACGCAGTATTTT

clone_size: NA
d_call: NA
v_call: TRBV7-9
j_call: TRBJ2-7
cdr3_aa: CASSFTYEQYF
cdr3_nt: TGTGCCAGCAGCTTTACCTACGAGCAGTACTTC

clone_size: NA
d_call: TRBD1
v_call: TRBV4-3
j_call: TRBJ2-6
cdr3_aa: CASSQGTGRSFGANVLTF
cdr3_nt: TGCGCCAGCAGCCAAGGGACAGGGAGAAGTTTTGGGGCCAACGTCCTGACTTTC

clone_size: NA
d_call: NA
v_call: TRBV4-2
j_call: TRBJ2-3
cdr3_aa: CASSQDPGDTQYF
cdr3_nt: TGTGCCAGCAGCCAGGACCCCGGGGATACGCAGTATTTT

clone_size: NA
d_call: NA
v_call: TRBV30
j_call: TRBJ1-5
cdr3_aa: CAWSGPSNQPQHF
cdr3_nt: TGTGCCTGGAGTGGCCCGAGTAATCAGCCCCAGCATTTT